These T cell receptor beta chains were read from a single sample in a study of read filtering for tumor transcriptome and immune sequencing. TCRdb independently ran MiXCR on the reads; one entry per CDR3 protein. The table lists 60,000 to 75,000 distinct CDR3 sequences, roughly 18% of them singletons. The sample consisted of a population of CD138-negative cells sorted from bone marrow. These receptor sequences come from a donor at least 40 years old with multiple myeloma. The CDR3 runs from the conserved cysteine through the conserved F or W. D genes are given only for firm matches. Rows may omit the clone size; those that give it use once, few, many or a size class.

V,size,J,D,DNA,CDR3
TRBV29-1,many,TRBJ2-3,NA,TGCAGCGGGGCCCGGGACACAGATACGCAGTATTTT,CSGARDTDTQYF
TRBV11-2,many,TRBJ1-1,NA,TGTGCCAGCAGTCAGGGAGGCAAGACTGAAGCTTTCTTT,CASSQGGKTEAFF
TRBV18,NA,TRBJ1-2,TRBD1,TGTGCCAGCTCACCCCTATCGGGACAGCAAGCTAACTACGACTACACCTTC,CASSPLSGQQANYDYTF
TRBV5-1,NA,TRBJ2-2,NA,TGCGCCAGCAGCCCGGTTCCCGGGGAGCTGCCTTTT,CASSPVPGELPF
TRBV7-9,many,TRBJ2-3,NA,TGTGCCAGCAGCTTAGGCGACAGAAGACCCGCAGATACGCAGTATTTT,CASSLGDRRPADTQYF
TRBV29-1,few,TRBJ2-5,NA,TGCAGCGTTGAATTAGCGGCCAGGACTGGGACCCAGTACTTC,CSVELAARTGTQYF
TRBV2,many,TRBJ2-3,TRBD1,TGTGCCAGCAGTAAACAGGGGGCCGGCACAGATACGCAGTATTTT,CASSKQGAGTDTQYF
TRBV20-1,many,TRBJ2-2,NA,TGCAGTGCTGAGGGGAGTAACACCGGGGAGCTGTTTTTT,CSAEGSNTGELFF
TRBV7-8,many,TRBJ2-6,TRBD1,TGTGCCAGCAGCTTAAAAAGGACAGGGGCGTTCTCTGGGGCCAACGTCCTGACTTTC,CASSLKRTGAFSGANVLTF
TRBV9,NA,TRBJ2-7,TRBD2,TGTGCCAGCAGCCCTAGCGGGAGTTCCTCCTACGAGCAGTACTTC,CASSPSGSSSYEQYF
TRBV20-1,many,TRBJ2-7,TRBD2,TGCAGTGCTCCTACTAGCGGGAGAGTGAACGAGCAGTACTTC,CSAPTSGRVNEQYF
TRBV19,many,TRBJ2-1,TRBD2,TGTGCCAGTACCATACTAGCGGGAGGAGGTTACGAGCAGTTCTTC,CASTILAGGGYEQFF
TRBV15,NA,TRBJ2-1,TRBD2,TGTGCCACCAGCCGCGGGGGGCTGTCCTACGATGAGCAGTTCTTC,CATSRGGLSYDEQFF
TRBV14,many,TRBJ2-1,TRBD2,TGTGCCAGCAGCCCTAAACGGGGGGCCTACAATGAGCAGTTCTTC,CASSPKRGAYNEQFF
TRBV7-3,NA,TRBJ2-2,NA,TGTGCCAGCAGCTTAAACACCGGGGAGCTGCTTTTT,CASSLNTGELLF
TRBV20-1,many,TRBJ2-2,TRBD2,TGCAGTGCTAGAAGCGGGGGCACCGGGGAGCTGTTTTTT,CSARSGGTGELFF
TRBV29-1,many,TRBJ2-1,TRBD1,TGCAGCGTTGAAGCCCCGACAGGGCCATACAATGAGCAGTTCTTC,CSVEAPTGPYNEQFF
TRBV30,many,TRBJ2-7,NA,TGTGCCTGGAGTTTCAGGGGCTTCTACGAGCAGTACTTC,CAWSFRGFYEQYF
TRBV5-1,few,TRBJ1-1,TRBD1,TGCGCCAGCAGCCCCTGGACAGGGGGCCTGAACACTGAAGCTTTCTTT,CASSPWTGGLNTEAFF
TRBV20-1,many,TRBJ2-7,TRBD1,TGCGCGACCGAAAACTTGGAGACAGGGGGTTACGAGCAGTACTTC,CATENLETGGYEQYF
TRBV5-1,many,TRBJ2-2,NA,TGCGCCAGCAAAGAGGACACCGGGGAGCTGTTTTTT,CASKEDTGELFF
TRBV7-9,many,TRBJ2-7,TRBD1,TGTGCCAGCAGCACCGGACAGGGCGATCCCTACGAGCAGTACTTC,CASSTGQGDPYEQYF
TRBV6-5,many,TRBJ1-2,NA,TGTGCCAGCAGTTTCACAGGCTTTGGCTATGGCTACACCTTC,CASSFTGFGYGYTF
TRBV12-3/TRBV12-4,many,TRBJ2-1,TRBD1,TGTGCCAGCACATCCAGGGGGACTGAGCAGTTCTTC,CASTSRGTEQFF
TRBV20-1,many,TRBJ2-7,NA,TGCAGTGCTAGAGATAATGGCAACTACGAGCAGTACTTC,CSARDNGNYEQYF
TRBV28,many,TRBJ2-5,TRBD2,TGTGCCAGCAGTTTTTTGGGAACCCCTAGCGGGAGTAAGGGGGCGTACCAAGAGACCCAGTACTTC,CASSFLGTPSGSKGAYQETQYF
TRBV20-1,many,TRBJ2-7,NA,TGCAGTGTTCGATCCTACGAGCAGTACTTC,CSVRSYEQYF
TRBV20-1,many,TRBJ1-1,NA,TGCAGTGCTACGCGACAGAACATGAACACTGAAGCTTTCTTT,CSATRQNMNTEAFF
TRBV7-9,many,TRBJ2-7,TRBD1,TGTGCCAGCAGCTTTGGGACAGGAAGGTACGAGCAGTACTTC,CASSFGTGRYEQYF
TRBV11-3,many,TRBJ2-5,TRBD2,TGTGCCAGCAGCCGGGGGGACGAGACCCAGTACTTC,CASSRGDETQYF
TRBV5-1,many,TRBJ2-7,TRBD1,TGCGCCAGCAGCTCGGGACAGGGGGCAAAAGGCGAGCAGTACTTC,CASSSGQGAKGEQYF
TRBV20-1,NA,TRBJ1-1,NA,TGCAGTGCTAGGTTGACAGAGAACACTGAAGCTTTCTTT,CSARLTENTEAFF
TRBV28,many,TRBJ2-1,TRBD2,TGTGCCAGCAGTAACGGCGGGAGTTTCGAGAATGAGCAGTTCTTC,CASSNGGSFENEQFF
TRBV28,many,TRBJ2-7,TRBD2,TGTGCCAGCAGTTTTGGGGGGGTTCCCTACGAGCAGTACTTC,CASSFGGVPYEQYF
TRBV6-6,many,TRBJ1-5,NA,TGTGCCAGCAGTTACGGGACACAGGGTAGCAATCAGCCCCAGCATTTT,CASSYGTQGSNQPQHF
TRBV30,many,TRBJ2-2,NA,TGTGCCTGGAGTCGCTCCGGGGAGCTGTTTTTT,CAWSRSGELFF
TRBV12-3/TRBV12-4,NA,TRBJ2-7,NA,TGTGCCAGCTGTTTACCCACCGAATACGAGCAGTACTTC,CASCLPTEYEQYF
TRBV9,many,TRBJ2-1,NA,TGTGCCAGCAGCGTAGTTACAGGCAATGAGCAGTTCTTC,CASSVVTGNEQFF
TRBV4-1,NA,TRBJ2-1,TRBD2,TGCGCCAGCAGCCAAGGGAGGGCGGGGGGGCCCAATGAGCAGTTCTTC,CASSQGRAGGPNEQFF
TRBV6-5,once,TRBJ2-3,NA,TGTACCAGCAGCCCAACACTAGCAGTTCACACAGATACGCAGTATTTT,CTSSPTLAVHTDTQYF
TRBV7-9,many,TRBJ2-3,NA,TGTGCCAGCAGCTCTAGGCCTGGACACCCCGGGTCCGGAGATACGCAGTATTTT,CASSSRPGHPGSGDTQYF
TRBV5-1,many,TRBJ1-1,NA,TGCGCCAGCAGCCCAGGAACAGGGCTGGATGCTTTCTTT,CASSPGTGLDAFF
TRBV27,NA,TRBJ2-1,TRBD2,TGTGCCAGCGCTCAAAGGGGACTAGCGGTTATCTCCTACAATGAGCAGTTCTTC,CASAQRGLAVISYNEQFF
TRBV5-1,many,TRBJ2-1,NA,TGCGCCAGCAGCTTGGATTCCCAGTTTAATGAGCAGTTCTTC,CASSLDSQFNEQFF
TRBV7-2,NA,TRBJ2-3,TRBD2,TGTGCCGGCAGCCGACGACTAGCGGGGGAGACAGATACGCAGTATTTT,CAGSRRLAGETDTQYF
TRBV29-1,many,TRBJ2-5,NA,TGCAGCGTTGATGTCCCGGCCGAGCAGCGAGAGACCCAGTACTTC,CSVDVPAEQRETQYF